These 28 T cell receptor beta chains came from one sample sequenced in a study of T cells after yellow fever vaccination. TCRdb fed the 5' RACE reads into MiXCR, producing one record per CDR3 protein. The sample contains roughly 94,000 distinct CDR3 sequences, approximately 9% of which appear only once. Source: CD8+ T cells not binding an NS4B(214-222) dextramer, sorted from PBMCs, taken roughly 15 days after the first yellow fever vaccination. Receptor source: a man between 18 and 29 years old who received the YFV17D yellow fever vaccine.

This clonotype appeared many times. The CDR3, as DNA: TGTGCCAGCAGCCCTCGGGACAGCTCCTACAATGAGCAGTTCTTC. It yields the protein CASSPRDSSYNEQFF. V gene TRBV7-2 combines with J gene TRBJ2-1, with 7 positions matching TRBD1. Germline assignment: CDR1 SGHTA and CDR2 FQGNSA. The length of the CDR3 is 15 residues. Trimming took 5 bases from V and 0 from J; bases not matched to a gene: 4.

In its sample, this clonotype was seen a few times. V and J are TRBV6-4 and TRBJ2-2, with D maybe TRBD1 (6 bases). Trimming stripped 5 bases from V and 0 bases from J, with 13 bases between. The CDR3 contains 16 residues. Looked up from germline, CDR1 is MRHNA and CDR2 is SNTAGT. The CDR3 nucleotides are TGTGCCAGCAGTAGGGACACCAACACGAACACCGGGGAGCTGTTTTTT. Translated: CASSRDTNTNTGELFF.

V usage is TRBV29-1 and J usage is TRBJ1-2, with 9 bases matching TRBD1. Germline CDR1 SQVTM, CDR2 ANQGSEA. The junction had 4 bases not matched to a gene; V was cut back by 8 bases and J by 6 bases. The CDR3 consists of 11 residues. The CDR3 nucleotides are TGCAGCTTTGGGACAGGGAATGGCTACACCTTC. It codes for CSFGTGNGYTF.

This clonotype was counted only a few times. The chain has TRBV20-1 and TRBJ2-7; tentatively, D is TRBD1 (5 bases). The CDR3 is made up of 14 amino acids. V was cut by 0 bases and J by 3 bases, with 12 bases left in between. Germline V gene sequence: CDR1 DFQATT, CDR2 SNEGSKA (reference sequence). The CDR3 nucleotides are TGCAGTGCTAGAGATCTTCAGGGCGGCTACGAGCAGTACTTC. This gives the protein CSARDLQGGYEQYF.

In DNA, the CDR3 is TGTGCCAGTAGTATCAGCGGGGGGGTGGGAAATGAGCAGTTCTTC. Translating gives CASSISGGVGNEQFF. The J gene is TRBJ2-1, the V gene TRBV19, with TRBD2 matching 10 bases. The CDR3 totals 15 residues. Germline V lookup: CDR1 LNHDA, CDR2 SQIVND (reference sequence). V lost 3 bases and J lost 7; bases outside the gene matches: 6.

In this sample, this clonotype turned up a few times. CDR3 bases: TGTGCAAGTCGCTTAGCGGACAGAGCGAACCAAGAGACCCAGTACTTC. Residues: CASRLADRANQETQYF. The J gene is TRBJ2-5, the V gene TRBV12-2; the table assigns TRBD1, which was not confirmed against the DNA. TRBV12-2 is flagged as a pseudogene. There are 16 residues in the CDR3.

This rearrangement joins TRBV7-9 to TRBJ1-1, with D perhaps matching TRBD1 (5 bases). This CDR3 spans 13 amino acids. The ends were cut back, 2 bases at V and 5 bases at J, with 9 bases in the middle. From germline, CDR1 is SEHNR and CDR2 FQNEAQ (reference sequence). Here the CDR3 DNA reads TGTGCCAGCAGCTTAAACGGGGCGACTGAAGCTTTCTTT. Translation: CASSLNGATEAFF.

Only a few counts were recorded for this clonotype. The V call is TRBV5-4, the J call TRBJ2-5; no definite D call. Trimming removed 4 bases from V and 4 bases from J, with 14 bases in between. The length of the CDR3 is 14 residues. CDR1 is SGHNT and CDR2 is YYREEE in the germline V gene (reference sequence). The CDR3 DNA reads TGTGCCAGCAGCCCCCACCCGTTTGGAGAGACCCAGTACTTC. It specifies CASSPHPFGETQYF.

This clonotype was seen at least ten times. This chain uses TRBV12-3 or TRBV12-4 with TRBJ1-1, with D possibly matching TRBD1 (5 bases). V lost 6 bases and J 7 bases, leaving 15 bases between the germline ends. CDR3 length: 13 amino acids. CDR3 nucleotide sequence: TGTGCCAGCAGCGGGGCAGGCCCCCATGAAGCTTTCTTT. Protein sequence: CASSGAGPHEAFF.

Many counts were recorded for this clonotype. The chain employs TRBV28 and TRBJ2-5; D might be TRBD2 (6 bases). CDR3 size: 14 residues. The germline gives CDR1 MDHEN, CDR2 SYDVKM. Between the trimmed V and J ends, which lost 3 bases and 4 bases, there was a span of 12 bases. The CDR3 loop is CASSFASVRETQYF. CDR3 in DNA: TGTGCCAGCAGTTTTGCTAGCGTGAGAGAGACCCAGTACTTC.

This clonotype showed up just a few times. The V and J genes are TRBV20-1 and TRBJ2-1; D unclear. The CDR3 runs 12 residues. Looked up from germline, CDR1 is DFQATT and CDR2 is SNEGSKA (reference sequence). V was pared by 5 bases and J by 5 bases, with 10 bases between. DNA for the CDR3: TGCAGTGCTCTGGCGGCGAACAATGAGCAGTTCTTC. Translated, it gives CSALAANNEQFF.

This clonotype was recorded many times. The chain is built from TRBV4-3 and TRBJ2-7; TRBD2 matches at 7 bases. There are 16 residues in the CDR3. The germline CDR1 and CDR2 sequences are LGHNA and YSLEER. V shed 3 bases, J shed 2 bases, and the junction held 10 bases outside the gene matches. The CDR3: CASSHGVSGRTYEQYF. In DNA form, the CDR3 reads TGCGCCAGCAGCCATGGGGTTAGCGGGCGAACCTACGAGCAGTACTTC.

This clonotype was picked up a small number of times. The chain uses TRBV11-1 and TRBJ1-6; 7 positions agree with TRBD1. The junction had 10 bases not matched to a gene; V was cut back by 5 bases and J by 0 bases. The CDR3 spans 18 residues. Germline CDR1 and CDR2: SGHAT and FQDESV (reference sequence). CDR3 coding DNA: TGTGCCAGCAGCATGGGACAGATTATAAGCTCCTATAATTCACCCCTCCACTTT. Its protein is CASSMGQIISSYNSPLHF. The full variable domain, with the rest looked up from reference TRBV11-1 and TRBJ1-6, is EAEVAQSPRYKITEKSQAVAFWCDPISGHATLYWYRQILGQGPELLVQFQDESVVDDSQLPKDRFSAERLKGVDSTLKIQPAELGDSAMYLCASSMGQIISSYNSPLHFGNGTRLTVT.

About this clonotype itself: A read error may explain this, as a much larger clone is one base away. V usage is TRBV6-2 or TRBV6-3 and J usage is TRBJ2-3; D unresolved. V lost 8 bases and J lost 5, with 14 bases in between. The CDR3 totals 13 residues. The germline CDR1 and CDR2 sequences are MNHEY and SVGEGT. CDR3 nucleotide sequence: TGTGCCAGCGCGTCCCGGCGCAAAGATACGCAGTATTTT. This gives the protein CASASRRKDTQYF.

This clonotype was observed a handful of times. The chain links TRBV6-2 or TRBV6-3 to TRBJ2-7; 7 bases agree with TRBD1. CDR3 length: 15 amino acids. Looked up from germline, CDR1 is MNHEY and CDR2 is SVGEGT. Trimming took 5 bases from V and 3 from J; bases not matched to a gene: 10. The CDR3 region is CASSDIRDRYYEQYF. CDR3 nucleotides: TGTGCCAGCAGTGACATTCGGGACAGATACTACGAGCAGTACTTC.

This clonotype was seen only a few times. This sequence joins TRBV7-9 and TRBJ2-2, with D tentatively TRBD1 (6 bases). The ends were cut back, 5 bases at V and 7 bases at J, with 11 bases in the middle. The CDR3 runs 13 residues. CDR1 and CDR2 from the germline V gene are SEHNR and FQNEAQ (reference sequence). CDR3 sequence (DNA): TGTGCCAGCAGCCCACAGGGAAACGGGGAGCTGTTTTTT. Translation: CASSPQGNGELFF.

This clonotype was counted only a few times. The CDR3, as DNA: TGTGCCAGCAGTTACTCGAATAGGGACAGAGCTACGAACACCGGGGAGCTGTTTTTT. It yields the protein CASSYSNRDRATNTGELFF. This chain joins TRBV6-5 and TRBJ2-2; 7 nucleotides match TRBD1. This CDR3 spans 19 amino acids. V shed 0 bases and J 0 bases; nucleotides not matched to a gene: 10. CDR1 and CDR2 from the germline V gene are MNHEY and SVGAGI.

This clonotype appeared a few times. In nucleotides, the CDR3 is TGTGCCAGCAGTTCGTTAGCGGGGGCTAACAATGAGCAGTTCTTC. The encoded protein is CASSSLAGANNEQFF. The chain links TRBV6-2 or TRBV6-3 to TRBJ2-1; 9 bases fit TRBD2. The ends lost 4 bases at V and 5 bases at J; junction bases unmatched: 6. The CDR3 totals 15 residues. Per germline, CDR1 MNHEY and CDR2 SVGEGT.

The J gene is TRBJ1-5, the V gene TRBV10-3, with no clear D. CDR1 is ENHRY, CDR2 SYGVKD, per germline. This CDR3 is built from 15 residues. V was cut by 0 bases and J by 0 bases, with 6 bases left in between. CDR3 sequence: CAISESVDSNQPQHF. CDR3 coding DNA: TGTGCCATCAGTGAGTCTGTGGATAGCAATCAGCCCCAGCATTTT.

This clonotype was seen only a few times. CDR3 loop: CASSFFGAKNIQYF. The CDR3 DNA is TGTGCCAGCAGCTTCTTCGGGGCCAAAAACATTCAGTACTTC. The chain links TRBV13 to TRBJ2-4; the D is unclear. The germline V gene encodes CDR1 PRHDT and CDR2 FYEKMQ (reference sequence). Trimming left V 3 bases short and J 1 base short, with 7 bases between. The CDR3 has 14 amino acids.

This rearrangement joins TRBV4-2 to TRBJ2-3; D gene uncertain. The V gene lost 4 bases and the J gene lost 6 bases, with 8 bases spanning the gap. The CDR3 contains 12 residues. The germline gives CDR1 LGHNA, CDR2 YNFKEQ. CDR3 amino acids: CASSPYGDTQYF. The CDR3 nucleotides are TGTGCCAGCAGCCCCTACGGGGATACGCAGTATTTT.

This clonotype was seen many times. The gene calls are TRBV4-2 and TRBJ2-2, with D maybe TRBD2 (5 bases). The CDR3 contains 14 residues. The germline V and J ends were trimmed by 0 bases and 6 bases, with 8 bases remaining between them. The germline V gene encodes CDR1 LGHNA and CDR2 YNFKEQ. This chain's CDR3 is CASSQELAAGELFF. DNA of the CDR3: TGTGCCAGCAGCCAAGAGCTAGCAGCCGGGGAGCTGTTTTTT.

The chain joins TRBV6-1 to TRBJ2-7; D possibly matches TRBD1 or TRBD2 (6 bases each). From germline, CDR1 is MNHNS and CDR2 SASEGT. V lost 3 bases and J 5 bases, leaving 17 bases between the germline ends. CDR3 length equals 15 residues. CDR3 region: CASSDPWTRGDEQYV. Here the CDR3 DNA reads TGTGCCAGCAGTGACCCTTGGACGAGGGGGGACGAGCAGTACGTC.

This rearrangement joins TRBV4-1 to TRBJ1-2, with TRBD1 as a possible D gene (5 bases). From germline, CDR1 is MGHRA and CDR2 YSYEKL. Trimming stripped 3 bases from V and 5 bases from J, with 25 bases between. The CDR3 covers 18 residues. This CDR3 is CASSQPGAGPSMNYGYTF. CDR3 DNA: TGCGCCAGCAGCCAGCCTGGGGCGGGCCCTAGCATGAATTATGGCTACACCTTC.

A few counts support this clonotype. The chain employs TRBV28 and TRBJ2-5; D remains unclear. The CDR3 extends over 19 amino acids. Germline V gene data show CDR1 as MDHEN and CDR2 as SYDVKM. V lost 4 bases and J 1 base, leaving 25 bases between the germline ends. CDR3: CASSSFYISQLSLQETQYF. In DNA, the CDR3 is TGTGCCAGCAGTTCGTTCTATATCTCCCAGCTTTCGCTCCAAGAGACCCAGTACTTC.

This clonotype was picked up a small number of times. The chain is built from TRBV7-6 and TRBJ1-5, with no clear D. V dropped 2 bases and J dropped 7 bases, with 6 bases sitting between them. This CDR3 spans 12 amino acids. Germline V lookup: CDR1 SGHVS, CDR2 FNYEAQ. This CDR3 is CASSLLGQPQHF. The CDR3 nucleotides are TGTGCCAGCAGCTTACTGGGGCAGCCCCAGCATTTT. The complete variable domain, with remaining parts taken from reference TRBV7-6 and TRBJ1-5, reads GAGVSQSPRYKVTKRGQDVALRCDPISGHVSLYWYRQALGQGPEFLTYFNYEAQQDKSGLPNDRFSAERPEGSISTLTIQRTEQRDSAMYRCASSLLGQPQHFGDGTRLSIL.

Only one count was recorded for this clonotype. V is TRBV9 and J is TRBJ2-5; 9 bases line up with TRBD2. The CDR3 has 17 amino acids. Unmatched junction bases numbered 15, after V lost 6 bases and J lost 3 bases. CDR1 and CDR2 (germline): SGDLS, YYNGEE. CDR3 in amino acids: CASIAGGALFGKETQYF. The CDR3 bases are TGTGCCAGCATCGCGGGGGGGGCCCTGTTCGGGAAAGAGACCCAGTACTTC.

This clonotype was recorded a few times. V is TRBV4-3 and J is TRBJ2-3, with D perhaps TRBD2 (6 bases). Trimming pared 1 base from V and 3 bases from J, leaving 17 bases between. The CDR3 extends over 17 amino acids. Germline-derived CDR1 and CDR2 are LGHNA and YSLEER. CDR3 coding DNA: TGCGCCAGCAGCCAAGGTGGAGGGCGGTCGTTGACAGATACGCAGTATTTT. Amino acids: CASSQGGGRSLTDTQYF.